Presented here are 18 T cell receptor beta chains from one specimen sequenced in a study of blood T cell repertoires in COVID-19. TCRdb keeps only in-frame clones here, not all; method: immunoSEQ multiplex PCR. Among some 250,000 clones, approximately 80% were seen once, and the ten largest hold roughly 1.9%. The sequencing input was peripheral blood. These TCRs come from a man aged 30-40 years who had recovered from COVID-19.

This chain joins TRBV5-1 and TRBJ1-1; D call uncertain. The V gene lost 0 bases and the J gene lost 4 bases, with 7 bases spanning the gap. CDR3 length: 13 amino acids. Germline V gives CDR1 SGHRS, CDR2 YFSETQ. CDR3 amino acids: CASSLAGSTEAFF. The CDR3 DNA reads as TGCGCCAGCAGCTTGGCGGGGAGCACTGAAGCTTTCTTT.

The chain couples TRBV27 to TRBJ2-3, with a weak D call TRBD2 (6 bases). The CDR3 contains 15 residues. Per germline, CDR1 MNHEY and CDR2 SMNVEV (reference sequence). Trimming took off 4 bases at V and 6 bases at J, with 17 bases between the two ends. Here the CDR3 DNA reads TGTGCCAGCAGTTCCCCTCTCCGCGGGGTGGATACGCAGTATTTT. The encoded protein is CASSSPLRGVDTQYF.

This clone was seen a handful of times. This chain joins TRBV19 and TRBJ1-1; D is undetermined. The CDR3 spans 13 residues. From germline, CDR1 is LNHDA and CDR2 SQIVND (reference sequence). V lost 3 bases, J lost 2 bases, and 7 bases lay in between. CDR3 loop: CASSITVNTEAFF. Here the CDR3 DNA reads TGTGCCAGTAGTATTACAGTTAACACTGAAGCTTTCTTT.

This clone occurred many times. The gene calls are TRBV19 and TRBJ2-5; 7 positions agree with TRBD1. Trimming at V came to 3 bases and at J to 3 bases, leaving 7 bases not matched to a gene. Germline V gene data show CDR1 as LNHDA and CDR2 as SQIVND (reference sequence). This CDR3 is 15 amino acids long. The DNA for the CDR3 is TGTGCCAGTAGTATTTTAGGGGGCCCGAAAGAGACCCAGTACTTC. Protein product: CASSILGGPKETQYF.

This rearrangement joins TRBV10-3 to TRBJ1-1; no reliable D call. The CDR3 length is 13 residues. Trimming stripped 3 bases from V and 11 bases from J, with 16 bases between. The V gene's germline CDR1 is ENHRY and CDR2 SYGVKD. The chain's CDR3 is CAISDIGELEAFF. The CDR3 nucleotides read TGTGCCATCAGTGATATTGGGGAGTTGGAGGCTTTCTTT.

The gene calls are TRBV6-5 and TRBJ1-1; D may be TRBD1 (6 bases). Germline-derived CDR1 and CDR2 are MNHEY and SVGAGI. The CDR3 is 14 residues long. V lost 7 bases to trimming and J lost 7 bases, with 19 bases between them. The CDR3 DNA reads TGTGCCAGCACCCCCGACACAGGGAGAGGTGAAGCTTTCTTT. Translated, it gives CASTPDTGRGEAFF.

This clone was counted a single time. V gene TRBV5-1 combines with J gene TRBJ1-2, with TRBD1 identical over 9 bases. Germline V gene sequence: CDR1 SGHRS, CDR2 YFSETQ. This CDR3 spans 16 amino acids. With 4 bases clipped from V and 5 bases from J, the junction kept 12 bases outside the gene matches. CDR3 sequence reads: CASSPRTGADGYGYTF. CDR3 nucleotides: TGCGCCAGCAGCCCCCGGACAGGGGCAGATGGGTATGGCTACACCTTC.

This clone was counted a single time. The chain has TRBV20-1 and TRBJ2-1; 11 nucleotides line up with TRBD1. Germline lookup yields CDR1 DFQATT and CDR2 SNEGSKA (reference sequence). This CDR3 spans 15 amino acids. The V and J ends lost 3 bases and 7 bases, in that order; junction bases with no gene match: 8. CDR3 bases: TGCAGTGCTAGTTCGCGGGACAGGGGGATGAATGAGCAGTTCTTC. Protein sequence: CSASSRDRGMNEQFF.

J is TRBJ1-2 and V is TRBV28; D is undetermined. CDR1 and CDR2 (germline): MDHEN, SYDVKM. This CDR3 spans 12 amino acids. V lost 4 bases and J lost 6, with 9 bases in between. The CDR3 DNA is TGTGCCAGCAGTTCACCGACACATGGCTACACCTTC. The encoded protein is CASSSPTHGYTF.

The CDR3 region is CASSTQVNTEAFF. In nucleotides, the CDR3 is TGTGCCAGTAGTACACAGGTGAACACTGAAGCTTTCTTT. This chain uses TRBV19 with TRBJ1-1; TRBD1 is a possible D gene (5 bases). Trimming took 4 bases from V and 0 from J, leaving 6 bases between them. The CDR3 is 13 amino acids. Germline lookup yields CDR1 LNHDA and CDR2 SQIVND (reference sequence).

The genes are TRBV20-1 and TRBJ1-1, with D uncertain. V lost 5 bases and J lost 5, with 9 bases in between. The CDR3 totals 11 residues. Germline V gene lookup returns CDR1 DFQATT and CDR2 SNEGSKA (reference sequence). The CDR3 loop reads CSAPSETEAFF. CDR3 sequence (DNA): TGCAGTGCTCCAAGTGAGACTGAAGCTTTCTTT.

The chain has TRBV19 and TRBJ2-7, with TRBD1 as a possible D gene (6 bases). The CDR3 extends over 15 amino acids. Germline V gene sequence: CDR1 LNHDA, CDR2 SQIVND (reference sequence). The V end was cut by 1 base, the J end by 5 bases, with 15 bases between. The CDR3 is CASSIGSRGSDEQYF. CDR3 coding DNA: TGTGCCAGTAGTATAGGGTCCAGGGGAAGCGACGAGCAGTACTTC.

The chain recombines TRBV2 with TRBJ2-5; 15 bases line up with TRBD2. The V gene's germline CDR1 is SNHLY and CDR2 FYNNEI. The CDR3 length is 17 residues. Trimming took 4 bases from V and 2 from J; bases not matched to a gene: 5. The CDR3 sequence: CASSAGTSGGIQETQYF. The CDR3 region has the DNA TGTGCCAGCAGTGCCGGGACTAGCGGGGGGATACAAGAGACCCAGTACTTC.

The CDR3 DNA is TGTGCCAGCAGCCCCCCATGGGGTGGGGCAGAGACCCAGTACTTC. Translating gives CASSPPWGGAETQYF. The chain recombines TRBV7-2 with TRBJ2-5; D may be TRBD1 (5 bases). The CDR3 length is 15 residues. V gave up 5 bases and J gave up 4 bases, with 17 bases separating them. Germline V CDR1 and CDR2: SGHTA, FQGNSA.

The rearrangement joins TRBV6-1 to TRBJ2-5; the match to TRBD2 covers 7 bases. This CDR3 region has 14 residues. V was clipped by 1 base and J by 7 bases; unmatched bases: 6. Germline CDR1 reads MNHNS; CDR2 reads SASEGT. This CDR3 reads CASSEGAGERTQYF. In nucleotides, the CDR3 is TGTGCCAGCAGTGAAGGGGCGGGGGAGAGGACCCAGTACTTC.

This rearrangement joins TRBV6-6 to TRBJ1-2, with D hard to call. There are 12 residues in the CDR3. Germline V gene data show CDR1 as MNHNY and CDR2 as SVGAGI (reference sequence). V shed 5 bases and J shed 5 bases, with 9 bases lying between them. The CDR3 region is CASSPRRYGYTF. CDR3 DNA sequence: TGTGCCAGCAGTCCACGTCGGTATGGCTACACCTTC.

This clone was seen just once. This sequence joins TRBV5-8 and TRBJ2-5; TRBD2 agrees at 9 bases. The CDR3 totals 16 residues. The germline V gene encodes CDR1 SGHTS and CDR2 YDEGEE. After removal of 0 bases from V and 0 bases from J, the junction contained 3 bases not matched to a gene. CDR3 protein: CASSLGAGGHQETQYF. The CDR3 coding sequence is TGTGCCAGCAGCTTGGGAGCGGGGGGCCACCAAGAGACCCAGTACTTC.

This rearrangement joins TRBV11-2 to TRBJ1-2; no clear D. V gave up 0 bases and J gave up 4 bases, with 9 bases separating them. The CDR3 length is 14 residues. Per the germline V gene, CDR1 is SGHAT and CDR2 is FQNNGV. The CDR3 is CASSLDPGPYGYTF. The CDR3 region has the DNA TGTGCCAGCAGCTTAGATCCAGGTCCCTATGGCTACACCTTC.